This T cell receptor (beta chain) was captured by sequencing in a study of T cell responses to AZD1222 COVID-19 vaccine. Using immunoSEQ multiplex PCR, the repertoire was profiled, and TCRdb retains in-frame clones only, with some absent. This table has about 79,000 clones, 80% to 90% appearing once. Remarks on this clone: Its specificity is not known.

Study-wide points: Two AZD1222 doses significantly raised spike-specific TCR breadth and depth over controls.

The germline CDR1 and CDR2 sequences are LNHDA and SQIVND (reference sequence). With 5 bases removed from V and 1 base from J, the gap between germline ends came to 5 bases. The CDR3 is 13 amino acids. The sequencing used peripheral blood, collected 28 days after the second AZD1222 dose. This chain joins TRBV19 and TRBJ2-2; D remains unclear. The sequence was collected from an adult who received the AZD1222 COVID-19 vaccine. For the CDR3, the DNA is TGTGCCAGTAGTCTCGGGAACACCGGGGAGCTGTTTTTT. Translated, it gives CASSLGNTGELFF.